The 9 T cell receptor beta chains presented below share a single source sample, sequenced in a study of blood T cell repertoires in COVID-19. The protocol was immunoSEQ multiplex PCR, while the TCRdb copy is restricted to in-frame clones and leaves out a portion. The table has some 50,000 clones, roughly nine tenths seen once. The sequencing input was peripheral blood. The source is a man aged 55 to 70 with acute or convalescent COVID-19.

The chain couples TRBV3-1 (or the pseudogene TRBV3-2) to TRBJ2-1; 8 bases align to TRBD2. CDR1 and CDR2 (germline): LGHDT, YNNKEL (reference sequence). The V and J ends lost 5 bases and 4 bases, in that order; junction bases with no gene match: 7. This CDR3 has 15 amino acids. CDR3 in DNA: TGTGCCAGCAGCAGTGACGGGGGGGAGTACAATGAGCAGTTCTTC. Translating it yields CASSSDGGEYNEQFF.

This chain joins TRBV6-6 and TRBJ2-5; 7 bases match TRBD1. The CDR3 extends over 15 amino acids. The J segment lost 5 bases and the V segment lost 2 bases, leaving 8 bases of the junction unmatched. Germline assignment: CDR1 MNHNY and CDR2 SVGAGI (reference sequence). CDR3 sequence reads: CASSYLGQVGETQYF. CDR3 nucleotides: TGTGCCAGCAGTTACCTAGGACAGGTGGGGGAGACCCAGTACTTC.

The chain carries TRBV10-3 and TRBJ2-2, with D unclear. This CDR3 spans 20 amino acids. Germline values: CDR1 ENHRY, CDR2 SYGVKD. Deletions cut 0 bases from V and 1 base from J, with 21 bases between. This CDR3 is CAISESLVRPEQQNTGELFF. The CDR3, as DNA: TGTGCCATCAGTGAGTCTCTTGTACGGCCGGAGCAACAGAACACCGGGGAGCTGTTTTTT.

This chain links TRBV9 with TRBJ1-3; TRBD1 might be the D (6 bases). The CDR3 is made up of 18 amino acids. Deletions cut 0 bases from V and 1 base from J, with 17 bases between. The germline V gene encodes CDR1 SGDLS and CDR2 YYNGEE. The CDR3 region has the DNA TGTGCCAGCAGCGTAGCTAGGGACAACCTAGGATCTGGAAACACCATATATTTT. Translating it yields CASSVARDNLGSGNTIYF.

This chain uses TRBV7-9 with TRBJ2-1; weak D call: TRBD1 (6 bases). Germline V gene lookup returns CDR1 SEHNR and CDR2 FQNEAQ (reference sequence). CDR3 length equals 13 residues. Trimming shortened V by 5 bases and J by 5 bases, and 10 bases separated the two germline ends. The CDR3 DNA sequence: TGTGCCAGCAGCCGGACAGAAAACAATGAGCAGTTCTTC. Protein sequence: CASSRTENNEQFF.

The chain couples TRBV30 to TRBJ1-3; D not certain. This CDR3 spans 14 amino acids. Germline-derived CDR1 and CDR2 are GTSNPN and SVGIG (reference sequence). V was shortened by 0 bases and J by 4 bases, with 10 bases between the two germline ends. The CDR3 here is CAWSVPPGGNTIYF. The CDR3 DNA reads TGTGCCTGGAGTGTCCCCCCAGGAGGAAACACCATATATTTT.

The V call is TRBV27, the J call TRBJ1-4; D is unclear. Germline CDR1 reads MNHEY; CDR2 reads SMNVEV (reference sequence). The CDR3 length is 14 residues. V shed 3 bases and J shed 6 bases, with 11 bases lying between them. The CDR3, as DNA: TGTGCCAGCAGTTTTCGCGGAAATTATGAAAAACTGTTTTTT. Its protein product is CASSFRGNYEKLFF.

The chain couples TRBV7-9 to TRBJ2-3; no definite D call. This CDR3 has 13 residues. Trimming shortened V by 5 bases and J by 11 bases, and 17 bases separated the two germline ends. The germline CDR1 and CDR2 sequences are SEHNR and FQNEAQ (reference sequence). CDR3 loop: CASSPGRADRQYF. The CDR3, as DNA: TGTGCCAGCAGCCCAGGAAGAGCAGATCGGCAGTATTTT.

This rearrangement joins TRBV5-6 to TRBJ1-3; a weak D match, TRBD1 (6 bases). The V end was cut by 1 base, the J end by 4 bases, with 15 bases between. Germline loops: CDR1 SGHDT, CDR2 YYEEEE. The CDR3 is made up of 16 amino acids. CDR3 in DNA: TGTGCCAGCAGCTTGAGAGGGCCAGGGGAAGGAAACACCATATATTTT. Translated: CASSLRGPGEGNTIYF.